A single sample is the source of the 29 T cell receptor beta chains below, sequenced in a study of cytomegalovirus exposure and HLA in healthy donors. Clones were sequenced by immunoSEQ multiplex PCR, and TCRdb holds only the in-frame ones, with some missing. Found here are 130,000 to 150,000 clones, about 88% of them singletons; the top ten hold 9% to 9.5%. Sequencing was carried out using PBMCs. All receptors come from a woman between 18 and 29 years old in good health and CMV-seropositive.

This chain uses TRBV19 with TRBJ1-2, with 7 nucleotides matching TRBD1. V was pared by 10 bases and J by 6 bases, with 8 bases of the junction left unmatched. The CDR3 length is 12 residues. In germline, CDR1 is LNHDA, CDR2 SQIVND (reference sequence). As DNA, the CDR3 is TGTGCCACAGGGACAGTGGGAAATGGCTACACCTTC. It codes for CATGTVGNGYTF.

This chain connects TRBV12-5 to TRBJ1-4; D unclear. This CDR3 contains 16 residues. V was trimmed by 6 bases and J by 0 bases, leaving 14 bases between them. The germline V gene has CDR1 LGHNT and CDR2 FRNRAP. CDR3 DNA: TGTGCTAGTGGCCCACGGTACGGGGCAACTAATGAAAAACTGTTTTTT. This codes for CASGPRYGATNEKLFF.

The rearrangement joins TRBV15 to TRBJ2-7; 7 positions match TRBD1. Germline V lookup: CDR1 LNHNV, CDR2 YYDKDF (reference sequence). CDR3 size: 15 residues. With V trimmed by 2 bases and J by 3 bases, 7 bases remained unmatched. The CDR3 here is CATSRLRDSVYEQYF. The DNA for the CDR3 is TGTGCCACCAGCAGACTCCGGGACAGTGTCTACGAGCAGTACTTC.

The chain combines TRBV28 with TRBJ1-2; no firm D call. The CDR3 loop spans 15 amino acids. Trimming removed 8 bases from V and 5 bases from J, with 21 bases in between. Germline loops: CDR1 MDHEN, CDR2 SYDVKM. The CDR3 loop is CASRQSGQPPYGYTF. In DNA form, the CDR3 reads TGTGCCAGCCGCCAAAGCGGGCAGCCACCTTATGGCTACACCTTC.

The gene calls are TRBV7-8 and TRBJ2-7; possible D gene TRBD2, 6 bases. The V and J ends lost 8 bases and 6 bases respectively, with 17 bases between them. Germline-derived CDR1 and CDR2 are SGHVS and FQNEAQ. The CDR3 runs 13 residues. The CDR3 spells CASCGVFRSEQYF. The CDR3 region has the DNA TGTGCCAGCTGCGGGGTGTTTCGGTCCGAGCAGTACTTC.

This chain uses TRBV2 with TRBJ2-5, with 9 bases that match TRBD2. The CDR3 spans 16 residues. CDR1 and CDR2 from the germline V gene are SNHLY and FYNNEI. Trimming removed 3 bases from V and 3 bases from J; junction bases left unmatched: 8. CDR3 protein: CASSELLAGYEETQYF. Written as DNA, the CDR3 is TGTGCCAGCAGTGAGCTCCTAGCGGGGTACGAAGAGACCCAGTACTTC.

The genes are TRBV5-4 and TRBJ2-4, with D maybe TRBD2 (5 bases). CDR3 size: 14 residues. With 4 bases removed from V and 5 bases from J, the gap between germline ends came to 13 bases. CDR1 is SGHNT, CDR2 YYREEE, per germline (reference sequence). CDR3 coding DNA: TGTGCCAGCAGCGCGGGCCAGATCGAAAACATTCAGTACTTC. This gives the protein CASSAGQIENIQYF.

This clone was seen a single time. Here the CDR3 reads CASSFGTGVSYGYTF. The CDR3 DNA reads TGTGCCAGCAGCTTCGGAACAGGGGTGTCCTACGGCTACACCTTC. The V gene is TRBV7-2, the J gene TRBJ1-2; 7 nucleotides line up with TRBD1. The V gene's germline CDR1 is SGHTA and CDR2 FQGNSA. J gave up 8 bases and V 3 bases, and 12 bases lay outside the gene matches. CDR3 length: 15 amino acids.

This chain connects TRBV6-1 to TRBJ2-5; TRBD1 matches at 7 bases. Germline V gene lookup returns CDR1 MNHNS and CDR2 SASEGT. CDR3 length equals 15 residues. Trimming at V came to 4 bases and at J to 3 bases, leaving 8 bases not matched to a gene. The CDR3 is CASSGPTGQEETQYF. CDR3 in DNA: TGTGCCAGCAGTGGCCCGACAGGGCAGGAAGAGACCCAGTACTTC.

The V gene is TRBV6-6, the J gene TRBJ2-3; TRBD1 agrees at 10 bases. Germline V CDR1 and CDR2: MNHNY, SVGAGI (reference sequence). J gave up 4 bases and V 4 bases, and 5 bases lay outside the gene matches. The CDR3 totals 15 residues. The CDR3 loop is CASSSLGQGADTQYF. CDR3 DNA sequence: TGTGCCAGCAGTTCTCTCGGACAGGGGGCAGATACGCAGTATTTT.

The chain recombines TRBV7-2 with TRBJ2-3; 8 bases map to TRBD2. The germline V gene has CDR1 SGHTA and CDR2 FQGNSA. The CDR3 contains 16 residues. J gave up 7 bases and V 1 base, and 10 bases lay outside the gene matches. CDR3 in DNA: TGTGCCAGCAGCTTAGGCGGGGGGCCCATCATGAATACGCAGTATTTT. Translated: CASSLGGGPIMNTQYF.

The chain recombines TRBV29-1 with TRBJ2-7; the D is unclear. Between the trimmed V and J ends, which lost 4 bases and 7 bases, there was a span of 11 bases. Germline V gene sequence: CDR1 SQVTM, CDR2 ANQGSEA. The CDR3 totals 11 residues. CDR3: CSVGTEREQYF. Here the CDR3 DNA reads TGCAGCGTTGGCACGGAGAGGGAGCAGTACTTC.

The chain has TRBV7-8 and TRBJ2-1; 10 bases map to TRBD2. V shed 0 bases, J shed 4 bases, and the junction held 6 bases outside the gene matches. Per the germline V gene, CDR1 is SGHVS and CDR2 is FQNEAQ. The CDR3 covers 17 residues. CDR3 loop: CASSLATAGGTYNEQFF. The CDR3 DNA is TGTGCCAGCAGCTTAGCGACAGCGGGGGGGACGTACAATGAGCAGTTCTTC.

The rearrangement links TRBV28 to TRBJ2-1; D unresolved. V was cut by 7 bases and J by 1 base, with 11 bases left in between. The CDR3 is 14 amino acids. In germline, CDR1 is MDHEN, CDR2 SYDVKM. The DNA of the CDR3 is TGTGCCAGCACGTCATCTATATCCTACAATGAGCAGTTCTTC. It codes for CASTSSISYNEQFF. Filled out from reference TRBV28 and TRBJ2-1, the complete variable domain reads DVKVTQSSRYLVKRTGEKVFLECVQDMDHENMFWYRQDPGLGLRLIYFSYDVKMKEKGDIPEGYSVSREKKERFSLILESASTNQTSMYLCASTSSISYNEQFFGPGTRLTVL.

This clone was picked up a small number of times. This chain links TRBV5-4 with TRBJ1-6; TRBD1 agrees at 9 bases. The CDR3 is made up of 16 amino acids. Germline values: CDR1 SGHNT, CDR2 YYREEE (reference sequence). Losses at the gene ends were 4 bases for V and 9 bases for J; bases not matched to a gene: 11. The chain's CDR3 is CASSLGGTGTSSPLHF. The CDR3 coding sequence is TGTGCCAGCAGCCTGGGAGGGACAGGGACAAGTTCACCCCTCCACTTT.

The V and J genes are TRBV4-1 and TRBJ2-7; 7 nucleotides agree with TRBD1. The CDR3 is 15 residues long. CDR1 and CDR2 from the germline V gene are MGHRA and YSYEKL. J gave up 6 bases and V 0 bases, and 8 bases lay outside the gene matches. Here the CDR3 reads CASSQDPTGRREQYF. CDR3 bases: TGCGCCAGCAGCCAAGACCCGACAGGGCGCCGCGAGCAGTACTTC.

This chain joins TRBV19 and TRBJ2-5; 7 nucleotides align to TRBD2. The ends lost 9 bases at V and 3 bases at J; junction bases unmatched: 7. The germline V gene encodes CDR1 LNHDA and CDR2 SQIVND (reference sequence). The CDR3 loop spans 13 amino acids. The CDR3 loop reads CASARAGEETQYF. The DNA for the CDR3 is TGTGCCAGCGCCAGGGCGGGGGAAGAGACCCAGTACTTC.

The chain links TRBV10-1 to TRBJ2-1; D might be TRBD2 (5 bases). The CDR3 totals 16 residues. The V and J ends lost 0 bases and 2 bases respectively, with 11 bases between them. CDR1 and CDR2 (germline): WNHNN, SYGVQD (reference sequence). CDR3 sequence (DNA): TGCGCCAGCAGTGAGTCGATTGAGCGGACCTACAATGAGCAGTTCTTC. Its protein is CASSESIERTYNEQFF.

The gene calls are TRBV4-1 and TRBJ1-2; tentative D call: TRBD1 (5 bases). This CDR3 region has 15 residues. Germline CDR1 is MGHRA and CDR2 is YSYEKL. Trimming shortened V by 4 bases and J by 0 bases, and 12 bases separated the two germline ends. In DNA form, the CDR3 reads TGCGCCAGCAGCCCAACAGGAACCGCTAACTATGGCTACACCTTC. Its translation is CASSPTGTANYGYTF.

This clone turned up a few times. This chain uses TRBV6-1 with TRBJ2-3; weak D call: TRBD2 (6 bases). Germline lookup yields CDR1 MNHNS and CDR2 SASEGT. V was trimmed by 3 bases and J by 0 bases, leaving 13 bases between them. The CDR3 contains 16 residues. CDR3: CASSDPSGPSTDTQYF. In DNA form, the CDR3 reads TGTGCCAGCAGTGACCCCAGCGGGCCCAGCACAGATACGCAGTATTTT.

V and J are TRBV6-6 and TRBJ1-5; D is uncertain. CDR1 is MNHNY and CDR2 is SVGAGI in the germline V gene (reference sequence). V was cut by 0 bases and J by 10 bases, with 13 bases left in between. The CDR3 has 14 amino acids. In DNA, the CDR3 is TGTGCCAGCAGTTACTCGATAATGAGCGCACCCCAGCATTTT. This translates into CASSYSIMSAPQHF.

This chain connects TRBV28 to TRBJ1-5; the match to TRBD1 covers 8 bases. The CDR3 covers 14 residues. CDR1 and CDR2 from the germline V gene are MDHEN and SYDVKM. J gave up 6 bases and V 6 bases, and 7 bases lay outside the gene matches. The CDR3 coding sequence is TGTGCCAGCAGCACCCAGGGGGCAGGTCAGCCCCAGCATTTT. Amino acids: CASSTQGAGQPQHF.

This clone is a singleton in its sample. The chain recombines TRBV28 with TRBJ1-6; 8 nucleotides match TRBD1. V was pared by 7 bases and J by 3 bases, with 5 bases of the junction left unmatched. The CDR3 is made up of 15 amino acids. Germline values: CDR1 MDHEN, CDR2 SYDVKM. The CDR3 DNA reads as TGTGCCAGCACCGTGGGACAGGTCTATAATTCACCCCTCCACTTT. It codes for CASTVGQVYNSPLHF.

This rearrangement joins TRBV6-5 to TRBJ2-1; the match to TRBD2 covers 7 bases. Trimming at V came to 4 bases and at J to 5 bases, leaving 2 bases not matched to a gene. CDR1 is MNHEY and CDR2 is SVGAGI in the germline V gene. The CDR3 spans 13 residues. DNA for the CDR3: TGTGCCAGCAGTTCTAGCGGCCACAATGAGCAGTTCTTC. Translation: CASSSSGHNEQFF.

V gene TRBV4-1 combines with J gene TRBJ2-7; 8 nucleotides agree with TRBD2. The germline V gene encodes CDR1 MGHRA and CDR2 YSYEKL. Germline trimming cut 1 base from V and 3 bases from J; bases unmatched to any gene: 2. There are 14 residues in the CDR3. CDR3 loop: CASSQAGGDYEQYF. In nucleotides, the CDR3 is TGCGCCAGCAGCCAAGCGGGGGGGGACTACGAGCAGTACTTC.

This clone appeared once. The genes are TRBV28 and TRBJ2-7; no clear D. Germline loops: CDR1 MDHEN, CDR2 SYDVKM. V gave up 5 bases and J gave up 2 bases, with 7 bases separating them. The CDR3 is made up of 12 amino acids. This chain's CDR3 is CASSTNPYEQYF. CDR3 in DNA: TGTGCCAGCAGTACAAACCCCTACGAGCAGTACTTC.

This clone was detected only a few times. V is TRBV2 and J is TRBJ2-2; the match to TRBD1 covers 7 bases. Germline V lookup: CDR1 SNHLY, CDR2 FYNNEI. The CDR3 consists of 14 residues. Unmatched junction bases numbered 5, after V lost 6 bases and J lost 4 bases. The CDR3 loop is CASRMGQFTGELFF. The CDR3 region has the DNA TGTGCCAGCAGAATGGGACAGTTCACCGGGGAGCTGTTTTTT. The whole variable domain, remainder taken from reference TRBV2 and TRBJ2-2, is EPEVTQTPSHQVTQMGQEVILRCVPISNHLYFYWYRQILGQKVEFLVSFYNNEISEKSEIFDDQFSVERPDGSNFTLKIRSTKLEDSAMYFCASRMGQFTGELFFGEGSRLTVL.

CDR3 region: CASSTNGETAPLHF. The DNA of the CDR3 is TGTGCCAGCAGTACTAATGGAGAGACTGCACCCCTCCACTTT. The genes are TRBV25-1 and TRBJ1-6; D gene ambiguous. In germline, CDR1 is MGHDK, CDR2 SYGVNS. V was clipped by 5 bases and J by 11 bases, with 16 bases between them. There are 14 residues in the CDR3. Full variable domain (remainder filled in from reference TRBV25-1 and TRBJ1-6): EADIYQTPRYLVIGTGKKITLECSQTMGHDKMYWYQQDPGMELHLIHYSYGVNSTEKGDLSSESTVSRIRTEHFPLTLESARPSHTSQYLCASSTNGETAPLHFGNGTRLTVT.

This clone was found a few times. The J gene is TRBJ1-2, the V gene TRBV11-2; 9 bases align to TRBD1. Losses at the gene ends were 6 bases for V and 7 bases for J; bases not matched to a gene: 6. Germline-derived CDR1 and CDR2 are SGHAT and FQNNGV. The CDR3 is 13 residues long. The CDR3 DNA is TGTGCCAGCAGTCGGGACAGGGAGGGTGGCTACACCTTC. This codes for CASSRDREGGYTF.